The rows below give T cell receptor beta chains drawn from one sample of a study of control samples from healthy donors and cancer patients. Some clones are missing from TCRdb's copy, which holds only in-frame ones; the method was immunoSEQ multiplex PCR. This sample has about 190,000 clones, with about 91% found just once. What was sequenced was blood. The receptors were sampled from a young man in good health. CDR3s leave out the opening cysteine and the closing phenylalanine or tryptophan. The D gene is left open where the match is weak. Size is omitted from some rows. Given values are once, few, many or a class for expanded clones.

D gene,J gene,clone size,V gene,CDR3 protein
.,TRBJ2-1,.,TRBV10-3,AISESNEQF
.,TRBJ1-3,.,TRBV19,ASSKPFGNTIY
.,TRBJ2-3,.,TRBV4-2,ASSQGEASGTDTQY
TRBD1,TRBJ1-4,.,TRBV5-1,ASSLAGQGSEKLF
TRBD1,TRBJ1-6,.,TRBV4-1,ASSPFSAGQGVLDNSPLH
.,TRBJ2-3,.,TRBV19,ASGQSAGGTQY
.,TRBJ2-7,few,TRBV19,ASSKNDRSYEQY
.,TRBJ2-1,.,TRBV5-1,ASSLDGAGNEQF
.,TRBJ2-1,once,TRBV2,ASSEDGWDEQF
.,TRBJ2-7,.,TRBV11-2,ASSPPSYEQY